Sequencing of this T cell receptor (beta chain) was carried out in a study of T cell responses to AZD1222 COVID-19 vaccine. Study details: Second doses at about 4 or about 12 weeks were pooled.

TCRdb keeps only in-frame clones here, not all; method: immunoSEQ multiplex PCR. The sample shows roughly 150,000 clones, around 90% of them seen only once. In the case of this clone: Its target is not known.

This CDR3 spans 13 amino acids. Germline loops: CDR1 MNHEY, CDR2 SVGAGI. V was clipped by 0 bases and J by 4 bases, with 6 bases between them. Study observations and caveats: Reportedly, nearly half the spike-specific TCRs target unmutated variant regions. Spike was spanned by vaccine-associated CD4 TCRs, with dominance at 160-218 and 743-854.

The specimen was peripheral blood, collected on day 0 of AZD1222 vaccination. The chain recombines TRBV6-5 with TRBJ1-1; D gene uncertain. This TCR was recovered from an adult in good health. As DNA, the CDR3 is TGTGCCAGCAGTTACTCACGGGGCACTGAAGCTTTCTTT. It translates to CASSYSRGTEAFF.